This TCR beta chain was captured in a study of blood T cells in healthy people across ages. Whole-study results and caveats: Both higher diversity and more naive CD4+ cells marked long-lived donors when set against aged donors.

As to this clonotype: The antigen is undetermined.

This CDR3 has 14 residues. CDR1 and CDR2 (germline): SEHNR, FQNEAQ (reference sequence). With 1 base removed from V and 7 bases from J, the gap between germline ends came to 8 bases. A second about 6 to 11 cycle PCR used barcoded and J-beta primers. TCRdb re-analysed the 5' RACE reads in MiXCR, keeping a single row per CDR3 protein. This table has 780,000 or so distinct CDR3 sequences, roughly 50% appearing once. The V and J genes are TRBV7-9 and TRBJ1-6; no definite D call. The TCR sequence derives from a man between 40 and 49 years old in good health. Sequenced sample: blood. The CDR3, as DNA: TGTGCCAGCAGCTTAGAAAATAAGAATTCACCCCTCCACTTT. Translating gives CASSLENKNSPLHF. Complete variable domain (other parts from reference TRBV7-9 and TRBJ1-6): DTGVSQNPRHKITKRGQNVTFRCDPISEHNRLYWYRQTLGQGPEFLTYFQNEAQLEKSRLLSDRFSAERPKGSFSTLEIQRTEQGDSAMYLCASSLENKNSPLHFGNGTRLTVT.